Only one count was recorded for the clone carrying this T cell receptor beta chain. Its antigen remains unknown. Regarding time point: week 35, safety follow-up. Vaccination comprised doses that each held 300 ug of mutant IDH1 20-mer peptide, plus topical imiquimod. The CDR3 spans 13 residues. CDR1 is MNHEY and CDR2 is SVGAGI in the germline V gene. V dropped 6 bases and J dropped 2 bases, with 11 bases sitting between them. The sample belongs to a study of a mutant IDH1 vaccine in newly diagnosed glioma. For the study at large: Vaccination followed radiotherapy alone by 4-6 weeks, or accompanied temozolomide cycles.

Sequencing was performed with immunoSEQ multiplex PCR; in TCRdb, only in-frame clones are kept and a portion is missing. Of tens of thousands of clones in the sample, around 81% were seen once. The source of this sequence is a man aged 35 to 55 with glioma. V and J are TRBV6-5 and TRBJ2-7, with D perhaps matching TRBD2 (6 bases). The source material was PBMCs, sampled from a glioma patient whose treatment included an IDH1 peptide vaccine. CDR3 amino acids: CASRGTPPYEQYF. CDR3 in DNA: TGTGCCAGCAGAGGGACTCCCCCCTACGAGCAGTACTTC.